Here is one TCR beta chain with its context. Its antigen is not identified. The record originates from a study of cytomegalovirus exposure and HLA in healthy donors. The PCR had 60 Vbeta and 13 Jbeta primers. Clones were sequenced by immunoSEQ multiplex PCR, and TCRdb holds only the in-frame ones, with some missing. The data contain about 230,000 clones, 82% of them singletons. Germline CDR1 is SGHNT and CDR2 is YENEEA. The CDR3 loop spans 14 amino acids. Trimming left V 5 bases short and J 2 bases short, with 9 bases between. Study-level results: Presence/absence analyses took donor sequencing depth as roughly uniform. Prior analysis indicated that the majority of TCR beta V segments exhibited productivity approximately 90% or approximately 30% of the time. Analysis performed later showed TCR beta chains linked to HLA being more clonally expanded than equally common others. Later analysis showed TCR association rates varying by HLA locus, highest for DRB1 and lowest for HLA-C.

Sequencing was done on a sample of PBMCs. V and J are TRBV11-3 and TRBJ2-2; a possible D gene is TRBD2 (6 bases). The receptor's source is a woman in her 40s in good health and CMV-seronegative. CDR3 region: CASSRDFNTGELFF. For the CDR3, the DNA is TGTGCCAGCAGCCGGGACTTCAACACCGGGGAGCTGTTTTTT.